Presented here are 14 T cell receptor beta chains from one specimen sequenced in a study of cytomegalovirus exposure and HLA in healthy donors (dated by TCRdb to 2016 to 2017). Libraries were built with the immunoSEQ multiplex PCR assay. The multiplex PCR relied on a mix of 60 forward primers for TCR Vbeta segments and 13 reverse primers for TCR Jbeta segments. As stored in TCRdb, this immuneACCESS dataset retains in-frame rearrangements with V and J assigned. A fraction of the clones does not appear; measured against another copy, unresolved V genes explain less than half of the discrepancy, and the remainder lacks a known reason. For this sample the table gives about 200,000 clones, of which 65% to 80% were detected only once. The ten most abundant clones make up around 1.7% of the sample. What was sequenced was PBMCs. All receptors come from a middle-aged man in good health and CMV-seronegative.

V is TRBV6-4 and J is TRBJ2-2; D is perhaps TRBD1 (6 bases). CDR1 is MRHNA, CDR2 SNTAGT, per germline. Trimming removed 6 bases at V and 5 bases at J, with 13 bases between. This CDR3 has 14 residues. The CDR3 loop reads CASRTGPRTGELFF. The CDR3 region has the DNA TGTGCCAGCAGGACAGGTCCTAGGACCGGGGAGCTGTTTTTT.

The genes are TRBV5-1 and TRBJ2-7, with 7 bases that match TRBD1. CDR1 and CDR2 (germline): SGHRS, YFSETQ. Losses at the gene ends were 4 bases for V and 0 bases for J; bases not matched to a gene: 10. The CDR3 runs to 16 residues. Here the CDR3 reads CASSLGQTGSSYEQYF. Written as DNA, the CDR3 is TGCGCCAGCAGCCTTGGACAGACAGGGTCCTCCTACGAGCAGTACTTC. The whole variable domain, remainder taken from reference TRBV5-1 and TRBJ2-7, is KAGVTQTPRYLIKTRGQQVTLSCSPISGHRSVSWYQQTPGQGLQFLFEYFSETQRNKGNFPGRFSGRQFSNSRSEMNVSTLELGDSALYLCASSLGQTGSSYEQYFGPGTRLTVT.

The chain uses TRBV7-2 and TRBJ1-1, with TRBD1 identical over 11 bases. J lost 4 bases, V lost 5 bases, and 6 bases had no gene match. The length of the CDR3 is 15 residues. Germline CDR1 SGHTA, CDR2 FQGNSA. CDR3 nucleotide sequence: TGTGCCAGCAGCCGCTCCGGGACAGGGGGCACTGAAGCTTTCTTT. This sequence encodes CASSRSGTGGTEAFF.

This clone came up a few times. The chain couples TRBV7-2 to TRBJ2-1, with 7 bases lining up with TRBD2. The ends lost 0 bases at V and 4 bases at J; junction bases unmatched: 12. The CDR3 totals 18 residues. Germline V gene lookup returns CDR1 SGHTA and CDR2 FQGNSA. This CDR3 is CASSLAYSSGRPYNEQFF. In nucleotides, the CDR3 is TGTGCCAGCAGCTTAGCCTACTCTTCCGGGAGGCCATACAATGAGCAGTTCTTC.

The chain carries TRBV30 and TRBJ2-7, with D unclear. This CDR3 is 12 amino acids long. V was clipped by 1 base and J by 5 bases, with 9 bases between them. CDR1 is GTSNPN and CDR2 is SVGIG in the germline V gene (reference sequence). CDR3 protein: CAWSGLRDEQYF. CDR3 bases: TGTGCCTGGAGTGGGCTTCGGGACGAGCAGTACTTC. Looking up the rest from reference TRBV30 and TRBJ2-7 gives the full variable domain: SQTIHQWPATLVQPVGSPLSLECTVEGTSNPNLYWYRQAAGRGLQLLFYSVGIGQISSEVPQNLSASRPQDRQFILSSKKLLLSDSGFYLCAWSGLRDEQYFGPGTRLTVT.

This chain connects TRBV28 to TRBJ2-2; 8 bases are a match to TRBD2. Germline CDR1 reads MDHEN; CDR2 reads SYDVKM. The V segment lost 5 bases and the J segment 6 bases; nucleotides outside the gene matches: 2. This CDR3 region has 13 residues. In nucleotides, the CDR3 is TGTGCCAGCAGTAGCGGGAGTCCCGGGGAGCTGTTTTTT. This encodes CASSSGSPGELFF. The full variable domain, its missing parts supplied by reference TRBV28 and TRBJ2-2, is DVKVTQSSRYLVKRTGEKVFLECVQDMDHENMFWYRQDPGLGLRLIYFSYDVKMKEKGDIPEGYSVSREKKERFSLILESASTNQTSMYLCASSSGSPGELFFGEGSRLTVL.

The CDR3 sequence is CASSLPGPVWNEQFF. CDR3 nucleotides: TGTGCCAGCAGCTTACCAGGGCCGGTTTGGAATGAGCAGTTCTTC. The J gene is TRBJ2-1, the V gene TRBV7-3; the D gene is possibly TRBD1 (5 bases). The V gene lost 2 bases and the J gene lost 7 bases, with 15 bases spanning the gap. The CDR3 contains 15 residues. CDR1 is SGHTA, CDR2 FQGTGA, per germline.

This clone has just a few counts. This chain links TRBV18 with TRBJ2-7; 11 nucleotides agree with TRBD2. V was pared by 4 bases and J by 2 bases, with 13 bases of the junction left unmatched. Per germline, CDR1 KGHSH and CDR2 LQKENI. The CDR3 has 18 residues. CDR3 region: CASSLSVGTSGYPYEQYF. The DNA of the CDR3 is TGTGCCAGCTCACTGTCGGTAGGGACTAGCGGATACCCCTACGAGCAGTACTTC.

J is TRBJ1-2 and V is TRBV5-4; maybe TRBD1 (5 bases). The CDR3 contains 15 residues. From germline, CDR1 is SGHNT and CDR2 YYREEE (reference sequence). V was pared by 1 base and J by 7 bases, with 17 bases between. CDR3 coding DNA: TGTGCCAGCAGCTTGCGATCCCGGCAGGGAGGTGGCTACACCTTC. It translates to CASSLRSRQGGGYTF.

The chain couples TRBV18 to TRBJ1-2, with 9 bases identical to TRBD1. The junction had 4 bases not matched to a gene; V was cut back by 3 bases and J by 2 bases. Germline lookup yields CDR1 KGHSH and CDR2 LQKENI. The CDR3 contains 15 residues. The CDR3 sequence is CASSPGTGRNYGYTF. DNA for the CDR3: TGTGCCAGCTCACCGGGGACAGGGCGCAACTATGGCTACACCTTC.

The chain links TRBV27 to TRBJ2-2; 11 bases align to TRBD2. V lost 7 bases to trimming and J lost 6 bases; unmatched junction nucleotides: 10. The germline CDR1 and CDR2 sequences are MNHEY and SMNVEV (reference sequence). The CDR3 loop spans 16 amino acids. The DNA for the CDR3 is TGTGCCAGCAAGGCGACTAGCGGGACTCTAGCCGGGGAGCTGTTTTTT. Translation gives CASKATSGTLAGELFF.

The chain links TRBV5-1 to TRBJ2-5, with D unclear. The J call is in doubt because the DNA end fits TRBJ2-7 better. Germline-derived CDR1 and CDR2 are SGHRS and YFSETQ. CDR3 length: 16 amino acids. DNA of the CDR3: TGCGCCAGCAGCCTTAGGAATAGAGACTTCTCCTACGAGCAGTACTTC. Protein sequence: CASSLRNRDFSYEQYF.

This sequence joins TRBV4-1 and TRBJ2-2; 8 bases are a match to TRBD2. The CDR3 contains 16 residues. The germline gives CDR1 MGHRA, CDR2 YSYEKL. Trimming cost V 2 bases and J 3 bases; bases outside gene matches: 5. CDR3 bases: TGCGCCAGCAGCCAACTGGGACTAGGAGACACCGGGGAGCTGTTTTTT. Amino acid sequence: CASSQLGLGDTGELFF.

The chain employs TRBV28 and TRBJ1-1; D ambiguous. From germline, CDR1 is MDHEN and CDR2 SYDVKM. Trimming left V 4 bases short and J 7 bases short, with 7 bases between. The CDR3 sequence is 11 residues long. DNA of the CDR3: TGTGCCAGCAGTTCCCGGGATGAAGCTTTCTTT. Amino acids: CASSSRDEAFF.